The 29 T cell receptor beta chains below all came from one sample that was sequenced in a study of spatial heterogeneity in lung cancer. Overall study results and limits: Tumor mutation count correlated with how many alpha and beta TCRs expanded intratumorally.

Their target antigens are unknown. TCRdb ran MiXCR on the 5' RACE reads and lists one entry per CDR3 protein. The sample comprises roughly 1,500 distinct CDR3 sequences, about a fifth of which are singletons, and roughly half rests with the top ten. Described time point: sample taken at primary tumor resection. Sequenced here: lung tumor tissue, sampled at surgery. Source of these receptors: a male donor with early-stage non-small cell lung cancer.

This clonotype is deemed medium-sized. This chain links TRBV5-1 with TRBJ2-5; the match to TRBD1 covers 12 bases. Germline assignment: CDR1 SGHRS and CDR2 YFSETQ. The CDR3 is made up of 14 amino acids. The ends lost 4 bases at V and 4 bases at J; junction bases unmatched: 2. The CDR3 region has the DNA TGCGCCAGCAGCAAGGGACAGGGGGCAGAGACCCAGTACTTC. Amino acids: CASSKGQGAETQYF.

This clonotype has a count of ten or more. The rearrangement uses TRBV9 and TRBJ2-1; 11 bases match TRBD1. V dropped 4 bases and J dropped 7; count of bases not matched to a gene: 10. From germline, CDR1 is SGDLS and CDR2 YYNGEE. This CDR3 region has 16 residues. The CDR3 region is CASSPSTGDRGNEQFF. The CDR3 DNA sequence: TGTGCCAGCAGCCCTTCTACGGGGGACAGGGGGAATGAGCAGTTCTTC.

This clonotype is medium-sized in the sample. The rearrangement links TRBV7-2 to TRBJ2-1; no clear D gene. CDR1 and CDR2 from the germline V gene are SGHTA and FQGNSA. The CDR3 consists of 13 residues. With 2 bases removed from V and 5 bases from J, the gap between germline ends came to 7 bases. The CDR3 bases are TGTGCCAGCAGCTTAACTTTGGACAATGAGCAGTTCTTC. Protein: CASSLTLDNEQFF.

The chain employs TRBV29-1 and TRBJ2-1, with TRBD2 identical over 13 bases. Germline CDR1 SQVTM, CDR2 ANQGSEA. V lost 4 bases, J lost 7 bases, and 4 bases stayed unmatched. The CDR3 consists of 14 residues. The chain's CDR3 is CSVGRTSGGNEQFF. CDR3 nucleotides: TGCAGCGTTGGCAGGACTAGCGGGGGAAATGAGCAGTTCTTC.

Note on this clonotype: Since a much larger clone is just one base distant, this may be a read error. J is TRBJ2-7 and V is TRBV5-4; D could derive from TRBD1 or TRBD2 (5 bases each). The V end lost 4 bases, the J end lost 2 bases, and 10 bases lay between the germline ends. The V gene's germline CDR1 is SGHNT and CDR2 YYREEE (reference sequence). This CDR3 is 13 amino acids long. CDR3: CASSVLGAYEQYF. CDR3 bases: TGTGCCAGCAGCGTACTGGGGGCCTACGAGCAGTACTTC.

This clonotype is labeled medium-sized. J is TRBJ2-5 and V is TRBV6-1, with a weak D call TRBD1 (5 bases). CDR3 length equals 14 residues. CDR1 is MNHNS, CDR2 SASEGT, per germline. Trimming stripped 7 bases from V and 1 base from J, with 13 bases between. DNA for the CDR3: TGTGCCAGCATCGAAAGGGGTCGCCAAGAGACCCAGTACTTC. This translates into CASIERGRQETQYF.

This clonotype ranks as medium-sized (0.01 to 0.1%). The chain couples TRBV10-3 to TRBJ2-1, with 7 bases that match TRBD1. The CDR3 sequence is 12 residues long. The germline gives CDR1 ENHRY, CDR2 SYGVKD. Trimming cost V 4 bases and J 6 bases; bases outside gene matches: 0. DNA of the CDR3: TGTGCCATCAGTGGACAGGGCAATGAGCAGTTCTTC. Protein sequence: CAISGQGNEQFF.

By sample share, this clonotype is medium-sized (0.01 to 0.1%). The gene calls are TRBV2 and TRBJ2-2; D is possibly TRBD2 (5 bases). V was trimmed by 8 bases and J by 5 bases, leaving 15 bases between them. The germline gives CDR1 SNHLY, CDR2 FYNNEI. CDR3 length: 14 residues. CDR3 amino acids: CASAKLPGTGELFF. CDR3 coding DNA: TGTGCCAGCGCAAAGCTCCCGGGAACCGGGGAGCTGTTTTTT. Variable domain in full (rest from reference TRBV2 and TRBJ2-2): EPEVTQTPSHQVTQMGQEVILRCVPISNHLYFYWYRQILGQKVEFLVSFYNNEISEKSEIFDDQFSVERPDGSNFTLKIRSTKLEDSAMYFCASAKLPGTGELFFGEGSRLTVL.

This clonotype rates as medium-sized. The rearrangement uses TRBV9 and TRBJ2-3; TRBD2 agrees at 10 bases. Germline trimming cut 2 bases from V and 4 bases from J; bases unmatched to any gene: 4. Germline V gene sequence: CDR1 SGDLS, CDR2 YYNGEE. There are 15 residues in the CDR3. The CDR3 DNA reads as TGTGCCAGCAGCGTTAGCGGGAGGCTCGCAGATACGCAGTATTTT. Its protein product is CASSVSGRLADTQYF.

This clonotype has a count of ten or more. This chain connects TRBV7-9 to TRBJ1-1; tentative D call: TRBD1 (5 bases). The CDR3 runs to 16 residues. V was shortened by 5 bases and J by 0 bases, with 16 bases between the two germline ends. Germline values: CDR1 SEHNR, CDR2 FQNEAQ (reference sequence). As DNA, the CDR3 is TGTGCCAGCAGCGCTGGGACGGCCAACATGAACACTGAAGCTTTCTTT. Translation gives CASSAGTANMNTEAFF.

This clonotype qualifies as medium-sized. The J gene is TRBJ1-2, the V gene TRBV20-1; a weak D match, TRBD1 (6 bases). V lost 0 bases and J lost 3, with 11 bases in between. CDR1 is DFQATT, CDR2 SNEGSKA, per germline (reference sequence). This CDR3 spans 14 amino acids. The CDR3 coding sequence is TGCAGTGCTAGAGAAACGGACAGAGACTATGGCTACACCTTC. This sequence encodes CSARETDRDYGYTF.

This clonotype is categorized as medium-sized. CDR3 nucleotide sequence: TGTGCCAGCAGCCCGGGACCCATCACAGATACGCAGTATTTT. Amino acids: CASSPGPITDTQYF. The chain carries TRBV7-3 and TRBJ2-3; possibly TRBD1 or TRBD2 for D (5 bases each). Trimming removed 5 bases at V and 2 bases at J, with 11 bases between. The CDR3 has 14 residues. Germline CDR1 and CDR2: SGHTA and FQGTGA.

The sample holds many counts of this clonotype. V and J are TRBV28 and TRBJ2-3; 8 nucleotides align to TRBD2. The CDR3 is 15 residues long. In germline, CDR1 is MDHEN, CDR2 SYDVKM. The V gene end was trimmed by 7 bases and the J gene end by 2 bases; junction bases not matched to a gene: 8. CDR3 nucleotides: TGTGCCAGCAAGGGTAGCGGGGAACCCACAGATACGCAGTATTTT. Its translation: CASKGSGEPTDTQYF.

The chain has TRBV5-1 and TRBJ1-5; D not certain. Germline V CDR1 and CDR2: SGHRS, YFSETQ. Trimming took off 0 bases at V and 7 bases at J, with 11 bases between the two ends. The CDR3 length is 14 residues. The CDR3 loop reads CASSLDGMTQPQHF. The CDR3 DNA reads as TGCGCCAGCAGCTTGGATGGGATGACCCAGCCCCAGCATTTT. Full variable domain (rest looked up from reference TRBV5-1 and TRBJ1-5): KAGVTQTPRYLIKTRGQQVTLSCSPISGHRSVSWYQQTPGQGLQFLFEYFSETQRNKGNFPGRFSGRQFSNSRSEMNVSTLELGDSALYLCASSLDGMTQPQHFGDGTRLSIL.

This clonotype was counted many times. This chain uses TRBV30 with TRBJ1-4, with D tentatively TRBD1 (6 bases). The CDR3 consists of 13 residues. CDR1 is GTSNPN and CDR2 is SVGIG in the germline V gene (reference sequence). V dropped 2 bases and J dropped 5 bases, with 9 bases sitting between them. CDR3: CAWSIGQNEKLFF. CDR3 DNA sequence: TGTGCCTGGAGTATTGGACAGAATGAAAAACTGTTTTTT.

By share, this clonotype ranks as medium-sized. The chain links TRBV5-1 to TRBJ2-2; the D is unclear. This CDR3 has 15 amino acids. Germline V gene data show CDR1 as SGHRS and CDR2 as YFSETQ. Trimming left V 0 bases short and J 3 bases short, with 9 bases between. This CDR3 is CASSLADPYTGELFF. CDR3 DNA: TGCGCCAGCAGCTTGGCGGATCCTTACACCGGGGAGCTGTTTTTT.

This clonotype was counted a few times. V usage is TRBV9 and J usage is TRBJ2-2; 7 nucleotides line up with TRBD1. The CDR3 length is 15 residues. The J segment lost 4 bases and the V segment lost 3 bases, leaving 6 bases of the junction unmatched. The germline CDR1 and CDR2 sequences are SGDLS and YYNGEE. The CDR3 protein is CASSDRGASTGELFF. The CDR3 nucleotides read TGTGCCAGCAGCGACAGGGGCGCGAGCACCGGGGAGCTGTTTTTT. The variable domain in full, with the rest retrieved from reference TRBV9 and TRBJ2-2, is DSGVTQTPKHLITATGQRVTLRCSPRSGDLSVYWYQQSLDQGLQFLIQYYNGEERAKGNILERFSAQQFPDLHSELNLSSLELGDSALYFCASSDRGASTGELFFGEGSRLTVL.

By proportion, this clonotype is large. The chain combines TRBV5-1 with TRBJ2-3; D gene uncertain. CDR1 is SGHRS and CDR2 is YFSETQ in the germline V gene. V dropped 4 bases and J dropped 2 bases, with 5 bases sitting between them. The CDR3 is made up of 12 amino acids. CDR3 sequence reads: CASSLNTDTQYF. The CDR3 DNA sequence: TGCGCCAGCAGCCTCAACACAGATACGCAGTATTTT.

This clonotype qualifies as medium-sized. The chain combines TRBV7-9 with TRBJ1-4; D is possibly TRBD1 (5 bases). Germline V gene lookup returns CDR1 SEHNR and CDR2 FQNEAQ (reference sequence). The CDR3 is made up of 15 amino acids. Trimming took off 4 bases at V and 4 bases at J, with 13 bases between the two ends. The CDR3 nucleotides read TGTGCCAGCAGCTCTGACGGGACCCGTAATGAAAAACTGTTTTTT. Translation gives CASSSDGTRNEKLFF. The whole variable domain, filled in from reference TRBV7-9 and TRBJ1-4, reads DTGVSQNPRHKITKRGQNVTFRCDPISEHNRLYWYRQTLGQGPEFLTYFQNEAQLEKSRLLSDRFSAERPKGSFSTLEIQRTEQGDSAMYLCASSSDGTRNEKLFFGSGTQLSVL.

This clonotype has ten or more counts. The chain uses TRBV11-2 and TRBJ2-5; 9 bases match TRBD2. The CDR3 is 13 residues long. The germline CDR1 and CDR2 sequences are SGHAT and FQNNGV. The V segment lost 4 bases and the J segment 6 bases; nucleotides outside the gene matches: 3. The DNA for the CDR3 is TGTGCCAGCAGCTACGGACTAGCGCAGACCCAGTACTTC. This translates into CASSYGLAQTQYF.

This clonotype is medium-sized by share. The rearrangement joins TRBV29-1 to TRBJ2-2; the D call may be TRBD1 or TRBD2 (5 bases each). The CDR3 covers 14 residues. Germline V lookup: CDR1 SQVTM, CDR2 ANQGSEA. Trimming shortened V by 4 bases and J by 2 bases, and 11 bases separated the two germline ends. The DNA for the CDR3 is TGCAGCGTTGTAGGGACCGTCAACACCGGGGAGCTGTTTTTT. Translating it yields CSVVGTVNTGELFF.

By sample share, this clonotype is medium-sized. For the CDR3, the DNA is TGTGCCACCAGTGAGCCAGGGTATGGGAATGAGCAGTTCTTC. It codes for CATSEPGYGNEQFF. The chain is built from TRBV24-1 and TRBJ2-1, with TRBD1 as a possible D gene (5 bases). Trimming left V 4 bases short and J 7 bases short, with 13 bases between. Germline V gene lookup returns CDR1 KGHDR and CDR2 SFDVKD. This CDR3 has 14 residues.

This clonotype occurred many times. The CDR3 bases are TGTGCCTGGAGCAGTTCCTACAATGAGCAGTTCTTC. It is translated as CAWSSSYNEQFF. The J gene is TRBJ2-1, the V gene TRBV30; D unclear. Trimming stripped 3 bases from V and 1 base from J, with 4 bases between. The CDR3 covers 12 residues. The germline gives CDR1 GTSNPN, CDR2 SVGIG (reference sequence).

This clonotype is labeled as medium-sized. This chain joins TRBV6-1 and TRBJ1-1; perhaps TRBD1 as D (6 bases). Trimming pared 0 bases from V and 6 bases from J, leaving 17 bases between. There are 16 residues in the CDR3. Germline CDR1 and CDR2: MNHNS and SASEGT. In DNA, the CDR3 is TGTGCCAGCAGTGAAGCGGGGGACACCCCCAGCGCTGAAGCTTTCTTT. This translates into CASSEAGDTPSAEAFF.

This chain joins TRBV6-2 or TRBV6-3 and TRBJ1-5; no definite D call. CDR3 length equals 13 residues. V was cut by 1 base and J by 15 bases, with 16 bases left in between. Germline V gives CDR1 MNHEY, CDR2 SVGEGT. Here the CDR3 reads CASSYFSGQTGHF. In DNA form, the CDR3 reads TGTGCCAGCAGTTACTTCTCGGGCCAGACGGGGCATTTT.

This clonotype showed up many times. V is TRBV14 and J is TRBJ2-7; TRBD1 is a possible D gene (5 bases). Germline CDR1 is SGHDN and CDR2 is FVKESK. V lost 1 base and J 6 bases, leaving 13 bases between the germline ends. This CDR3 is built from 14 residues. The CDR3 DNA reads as TGTGCCAGCAGCCAAGTTATAGGGGTGAGCGAGCAGTACTTC. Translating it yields CASSQVIGVSEQYF.

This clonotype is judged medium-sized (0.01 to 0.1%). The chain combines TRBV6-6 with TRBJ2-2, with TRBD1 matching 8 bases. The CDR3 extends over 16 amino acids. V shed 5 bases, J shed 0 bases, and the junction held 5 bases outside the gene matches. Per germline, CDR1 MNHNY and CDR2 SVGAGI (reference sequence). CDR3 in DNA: TGTGCCAGCAGTCCCTGGACAGGGTCGAACACCGGGGAGCTGTTTTTT. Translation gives CASSPWTGSNTGELFF.

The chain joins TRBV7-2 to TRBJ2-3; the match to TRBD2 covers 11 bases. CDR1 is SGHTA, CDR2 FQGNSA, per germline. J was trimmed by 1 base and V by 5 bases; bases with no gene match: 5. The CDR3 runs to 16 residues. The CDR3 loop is CASSPRLAGRTDTQYF. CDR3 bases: TGTGCCAGCAGCCCCAGACTAGCGGGGCGCACAGATACGCAGTATTTT.

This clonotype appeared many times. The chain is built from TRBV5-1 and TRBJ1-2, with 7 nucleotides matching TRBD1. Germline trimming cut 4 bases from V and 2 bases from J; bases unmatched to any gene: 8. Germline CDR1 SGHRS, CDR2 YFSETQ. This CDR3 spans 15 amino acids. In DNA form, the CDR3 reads TGCGCCAGCAGCGGAACAGGGGCGGGAAACTATGGCTACACCTTC. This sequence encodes CASSGTGAGNYGYTF.